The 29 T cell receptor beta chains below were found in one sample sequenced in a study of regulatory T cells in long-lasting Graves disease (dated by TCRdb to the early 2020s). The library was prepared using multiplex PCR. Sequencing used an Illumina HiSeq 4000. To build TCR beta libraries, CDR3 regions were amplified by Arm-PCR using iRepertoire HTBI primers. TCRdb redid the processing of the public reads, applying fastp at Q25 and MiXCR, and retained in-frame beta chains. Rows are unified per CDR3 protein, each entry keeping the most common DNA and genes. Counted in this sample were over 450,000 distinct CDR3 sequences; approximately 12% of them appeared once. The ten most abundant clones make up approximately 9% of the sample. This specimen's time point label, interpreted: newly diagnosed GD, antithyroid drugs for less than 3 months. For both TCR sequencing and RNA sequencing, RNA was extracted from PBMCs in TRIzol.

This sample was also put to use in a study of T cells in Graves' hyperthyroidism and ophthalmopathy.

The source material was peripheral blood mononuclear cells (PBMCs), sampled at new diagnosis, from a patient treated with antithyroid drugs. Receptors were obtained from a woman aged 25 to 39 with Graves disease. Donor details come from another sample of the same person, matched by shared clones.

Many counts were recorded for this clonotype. CDR3 in amino acids: CSARDITGYEQYF. Written as DNA, the CDR3 is TGCAGTGCTAGAGATATCACAGGCTACGAGCAGTACTTC. The chain carries TRBV20-1 and TRBJ2-7; possible D gene TRBD1, 5 bases. V was cut by 0 bases and J by 3 bases, with 9 bases left in between. The CDR3 is 13 amino acids. Germline values: CDR1 DFQATT, CDR2 SNEGSKA (reference sequence).

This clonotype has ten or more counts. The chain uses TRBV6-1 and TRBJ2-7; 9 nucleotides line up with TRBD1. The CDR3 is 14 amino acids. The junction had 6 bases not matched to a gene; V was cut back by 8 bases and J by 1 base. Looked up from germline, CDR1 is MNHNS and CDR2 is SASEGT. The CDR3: CASHGTGRSYEQYF. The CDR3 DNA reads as TGTGCCAGCCACGGGACAGGGAGGTCCTACGAGCAGTACTTC.

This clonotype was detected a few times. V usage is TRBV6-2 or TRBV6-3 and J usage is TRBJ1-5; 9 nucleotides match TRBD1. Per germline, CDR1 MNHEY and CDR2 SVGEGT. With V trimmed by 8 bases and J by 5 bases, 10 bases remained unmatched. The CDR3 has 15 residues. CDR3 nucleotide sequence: TGTGCCAGCGTTACTAGACAGGGGGATTATCAGCCCCAGCATTTT. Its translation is CASVTRQGDYQPQHF.

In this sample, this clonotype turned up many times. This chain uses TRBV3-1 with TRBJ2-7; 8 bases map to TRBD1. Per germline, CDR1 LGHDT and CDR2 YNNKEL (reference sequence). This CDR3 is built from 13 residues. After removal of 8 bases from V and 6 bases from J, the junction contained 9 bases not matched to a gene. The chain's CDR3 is CASSPDRVGEQYF. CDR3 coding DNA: TGTGCCAGCTCCCCGGACAGGGTAGGCGAGCAGTACTTC.

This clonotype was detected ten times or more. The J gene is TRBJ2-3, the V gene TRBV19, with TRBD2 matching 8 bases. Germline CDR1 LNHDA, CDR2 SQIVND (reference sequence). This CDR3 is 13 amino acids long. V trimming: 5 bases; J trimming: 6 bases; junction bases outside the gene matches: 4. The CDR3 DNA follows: TGTGCCAGTAGTGAGCGGGAGCCGGATACGCAGTATTTT. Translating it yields CASSEREPDTQYF.

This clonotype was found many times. In nucleotides, the CDR3 is TGTGCCAGCTCTTGGACTAGCGGATACGAGCAGTACTTC. This translates into CASSWTSGYEQYF. This chain joins TRBV7-2 and TRBJ2-7, with 10 bases fitting TRBD2. The V segment lost 8 bases and the J segment 4 bases; nucleotides outside the gene matches: 5. CDR1 and CDR2 from the germline V gene are SGHTA and FQGNSA. The CDR3 has 13 amino acids.

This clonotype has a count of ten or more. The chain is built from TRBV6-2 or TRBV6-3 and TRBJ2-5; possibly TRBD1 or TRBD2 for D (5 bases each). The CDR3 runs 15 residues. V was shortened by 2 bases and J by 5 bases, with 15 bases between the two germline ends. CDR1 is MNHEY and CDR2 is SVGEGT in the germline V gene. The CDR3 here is CASSYEGTKGETQYF. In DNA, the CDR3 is TGTGCCAGCAGTTACGAGGGGACGAAAGGGGAGACCCAGTACTTC.

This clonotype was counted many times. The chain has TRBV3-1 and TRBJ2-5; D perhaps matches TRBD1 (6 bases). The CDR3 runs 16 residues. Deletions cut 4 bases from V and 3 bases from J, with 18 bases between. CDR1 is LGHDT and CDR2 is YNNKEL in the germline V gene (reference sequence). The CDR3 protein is CASSPWRLWTEETQYF. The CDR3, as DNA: TGTGCCAGCAGCCCGTGGCGCCTCTGGACAGAAGAGACCCAGTACTTC.

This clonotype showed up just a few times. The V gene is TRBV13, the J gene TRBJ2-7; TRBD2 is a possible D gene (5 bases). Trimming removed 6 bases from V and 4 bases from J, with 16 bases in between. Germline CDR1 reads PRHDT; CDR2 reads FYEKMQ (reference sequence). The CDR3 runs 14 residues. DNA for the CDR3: TGTGCCAGCAGGGAATCTGGGAGCACTTACGAGCAGTACTTC. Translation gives CASRESGSTYEQYF.

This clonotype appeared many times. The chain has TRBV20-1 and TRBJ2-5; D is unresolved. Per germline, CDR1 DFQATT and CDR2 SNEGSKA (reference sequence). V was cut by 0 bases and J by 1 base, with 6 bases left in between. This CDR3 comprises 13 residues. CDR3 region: CSARDSSQETQYF. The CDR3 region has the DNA TGCAGTGCTAGAGATAGCAGCCAAGAGACCCAGTACTTC.

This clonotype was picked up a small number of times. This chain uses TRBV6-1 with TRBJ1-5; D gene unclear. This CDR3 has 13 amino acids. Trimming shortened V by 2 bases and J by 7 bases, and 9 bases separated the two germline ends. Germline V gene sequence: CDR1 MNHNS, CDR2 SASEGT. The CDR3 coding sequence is TGTGCCAGCAGTGAAATGCGTCAGCAGCCCCAGCATTTT. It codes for CASSEMRQQPQHF.

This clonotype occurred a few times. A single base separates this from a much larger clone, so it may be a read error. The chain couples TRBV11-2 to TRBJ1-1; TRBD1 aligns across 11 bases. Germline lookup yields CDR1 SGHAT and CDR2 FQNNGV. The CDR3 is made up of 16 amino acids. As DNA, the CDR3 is TGTGGCAGCAGCTCCAACCCCGGGACAGGGGGGACTGAAGCTTTCTTT. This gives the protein CGSSSNPGTGGTEAFF.

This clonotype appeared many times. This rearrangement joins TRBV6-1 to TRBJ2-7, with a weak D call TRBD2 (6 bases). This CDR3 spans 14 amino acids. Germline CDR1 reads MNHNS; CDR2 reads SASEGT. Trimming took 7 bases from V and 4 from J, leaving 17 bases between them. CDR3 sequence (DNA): TGTGCCAGCACCTACGGGGCGGGAAGGTACGAGCAGTACTTC. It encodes CASTYGAGRYEQYF.

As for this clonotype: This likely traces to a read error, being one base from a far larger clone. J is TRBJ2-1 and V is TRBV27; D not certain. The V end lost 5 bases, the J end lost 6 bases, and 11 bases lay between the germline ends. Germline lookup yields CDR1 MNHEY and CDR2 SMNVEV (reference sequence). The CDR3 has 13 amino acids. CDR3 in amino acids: CASSAGSVNEQFF. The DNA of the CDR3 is TGTGCCAGCAGTGCCGGCAGTGTCAATGAGCAGTTCTTC.

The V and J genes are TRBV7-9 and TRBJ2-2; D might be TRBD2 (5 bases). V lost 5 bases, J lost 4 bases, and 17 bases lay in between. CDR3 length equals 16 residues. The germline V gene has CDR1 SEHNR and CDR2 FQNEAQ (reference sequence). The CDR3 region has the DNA TGTGCCAGCAGCCTGGCCGACATGAGGGTCACCGGGGAGCTGTTTTTT. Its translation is CASSLADMRVTGELFF. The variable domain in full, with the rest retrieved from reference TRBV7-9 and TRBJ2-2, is DTGVSQNPRHKITKRGQNVTFRCDPISEHNRLYWYRQTLGQGPEFLTYFQNEAQLEKSRLLSDRFSAERPKGSFSTLEIQRTEQGDSAMYLCASSLADMRVTGELFFGEGSRLTVL.

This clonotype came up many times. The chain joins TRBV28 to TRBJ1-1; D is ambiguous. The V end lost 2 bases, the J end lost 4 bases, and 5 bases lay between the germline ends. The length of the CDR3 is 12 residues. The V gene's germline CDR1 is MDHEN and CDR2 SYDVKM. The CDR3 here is CASSLGFTEAFF. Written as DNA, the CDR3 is TGTGCCAGCAGTTTAGGATTCACTGAAGCTTTCTTT.

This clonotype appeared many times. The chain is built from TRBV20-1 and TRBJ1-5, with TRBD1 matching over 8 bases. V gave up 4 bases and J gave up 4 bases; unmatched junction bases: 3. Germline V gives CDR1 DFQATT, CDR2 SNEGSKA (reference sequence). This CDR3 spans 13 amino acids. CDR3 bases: TGCAGTGCTACGGACAGGGTGAATCAGCCCCAGCATTTT. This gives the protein CSATDRVNQPQHF.

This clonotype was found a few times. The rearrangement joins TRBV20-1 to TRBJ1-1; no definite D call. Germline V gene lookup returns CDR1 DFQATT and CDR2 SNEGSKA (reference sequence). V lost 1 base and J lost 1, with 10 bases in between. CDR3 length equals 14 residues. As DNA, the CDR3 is TGCAGTGCTAGAGCGGGAGGCAGGAACACTGAAGCTTTCTTT. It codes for CSARAGGRNTEAFF.

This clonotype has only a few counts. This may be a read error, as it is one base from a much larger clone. CDR3 protein: CASSLYGGSGQETQHF. DNA of the CDR3: TGTGCCAGCAGTTTATACGGGGGTAGCGGACAAGAGACCCAGCACTTC. The V and J genes are TRBV12-3 or TRBV12-4 and TRBJ2-5; tentatively, D is TRBD2 (6 bases). The CDR3 is 16 residues long.

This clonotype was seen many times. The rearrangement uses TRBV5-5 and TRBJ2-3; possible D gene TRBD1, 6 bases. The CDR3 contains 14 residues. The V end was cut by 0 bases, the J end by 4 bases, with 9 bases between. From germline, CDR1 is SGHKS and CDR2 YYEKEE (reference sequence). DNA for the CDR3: TGTGCCAGCAGCTTGGACAGGGCCGCAGATACGCAGTATTTT. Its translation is CASSLDRAADTQYF.

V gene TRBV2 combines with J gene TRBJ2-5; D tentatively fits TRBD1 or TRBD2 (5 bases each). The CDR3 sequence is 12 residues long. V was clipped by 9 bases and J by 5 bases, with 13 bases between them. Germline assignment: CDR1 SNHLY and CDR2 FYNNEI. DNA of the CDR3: TGTGCCAGTCGACCAGGGAGCGAGACCCAGTACTTC. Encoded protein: CASRPGSETQYF.

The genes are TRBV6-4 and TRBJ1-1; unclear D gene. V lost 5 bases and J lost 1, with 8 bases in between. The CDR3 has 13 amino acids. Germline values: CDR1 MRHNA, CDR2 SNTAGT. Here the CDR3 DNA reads TGTGCCAGCAGTTACCCCGGGAACACTGAAGCTTTCTTT. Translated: CASSYPGNTEAFF.

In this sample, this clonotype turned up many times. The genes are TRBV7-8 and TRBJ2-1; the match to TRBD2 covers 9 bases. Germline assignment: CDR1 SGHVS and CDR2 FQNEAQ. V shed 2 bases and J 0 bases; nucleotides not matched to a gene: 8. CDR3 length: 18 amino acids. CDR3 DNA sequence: TGTGCCAGCAGCTTACGCTCGGCGGGAGGGAGCTCCTACAATGAGCAGTTCTTC. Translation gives CASSLRSAGGSSYNEQFF.

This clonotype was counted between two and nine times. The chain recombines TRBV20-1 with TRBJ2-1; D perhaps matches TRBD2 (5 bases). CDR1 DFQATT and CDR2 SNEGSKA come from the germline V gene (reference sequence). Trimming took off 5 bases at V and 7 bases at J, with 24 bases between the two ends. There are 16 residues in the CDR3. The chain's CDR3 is CSAPQRAGRRKNEQFF. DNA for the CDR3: TGCAGTGCTCCGCAAAGGGCAGGAAGGAGGAAGAATGAGCAGTTCTTC.

The CDR3, as DNA: TGTGCCAGCAGTTCCCTAGATCTGACGGTATACGATGAGCAGTTCTTC. It specifies CASSSLDLTVYDEQFF. This chain connects TRBV27 to TRBJ2-1; D is ambiguous. The CDR3 is made up of 16 amino acids. Germline lookup yields CDR1 MNHEY and CDR2 SMNVEV (reference sequence). Trimming shortened V by 4 bases and J by 8 bases, and 21 bases separated the two germline ends.

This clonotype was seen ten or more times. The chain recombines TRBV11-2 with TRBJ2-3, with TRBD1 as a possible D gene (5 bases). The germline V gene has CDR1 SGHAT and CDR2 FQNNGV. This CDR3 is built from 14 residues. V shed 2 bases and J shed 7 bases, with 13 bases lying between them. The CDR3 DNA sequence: TGTGCCAGCAGCTTATCTACAGGACCCCATACGCAGTATTTT. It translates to CASSLSTGPHTQYF.

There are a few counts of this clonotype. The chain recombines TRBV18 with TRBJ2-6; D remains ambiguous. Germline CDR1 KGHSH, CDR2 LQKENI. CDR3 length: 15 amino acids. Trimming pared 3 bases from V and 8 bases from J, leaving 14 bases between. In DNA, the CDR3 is TGTGCCAGCTCACCCGCACTTTCGGAGACCAACGTCCTGACTTTC. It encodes CASSPALSETNVLTF.

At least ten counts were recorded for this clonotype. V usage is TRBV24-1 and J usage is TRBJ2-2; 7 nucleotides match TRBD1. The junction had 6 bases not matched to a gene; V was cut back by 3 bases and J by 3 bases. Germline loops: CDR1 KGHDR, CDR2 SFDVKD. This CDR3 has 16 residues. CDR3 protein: CATSDPRQGDTGELFF. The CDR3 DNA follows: TGTGCCACCAGTGATCCGAGACAGGGAGACACCGGGGAGCTGTTTTTT.

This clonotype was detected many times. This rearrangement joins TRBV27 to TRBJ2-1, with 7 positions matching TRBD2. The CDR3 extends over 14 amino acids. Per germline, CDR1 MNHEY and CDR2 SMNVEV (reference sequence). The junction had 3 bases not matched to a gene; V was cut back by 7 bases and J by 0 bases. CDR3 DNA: TGTGCCAGCACCCGGGACTACTCCTACAATGAGCAGTTCTTC. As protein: CASTRDYSYNEQFF.